This section outlines one TCR beta chain sequence together with its context. Some clones are missing from TCRdb's copy, which holds only in-frame ones; the method was immunoSEQ multiplex PCR. This table has some 200,000 clones, 75% to 85% appearing once. V lost 6 bases, J lost 3 bases, and 6 bases stayed unmatched. The length of the CDR3 is 14 residues. Germline CDR1 LNHDA, CDR2 SQIVND (reference sequence). These data are taken from a study of cytomegalovirus exposure and HLA in healthy donors. This TCR came from a woman aged 25 to 39 in good health and CMV-seropositive. Sequenced material: PBMCs. V and J are TRBV19 and TRBJ2-7; 9 nucleotides align to TRBD1. CDR3 sequence (DNA): TGTGCCAGTAGATCCCGGGACAGGGACTACGAGCAGTACTTC. Protein product: CASRSRDRDYEQYF. The entire variable domain, with the rest obtained from reference TRBV19 and TRBJ2-7, is as follows: DGGITQSPKYLFRKEGQNVTLSCEQNLNHDAMYWYRQDPGQGLRLIYYSQIVNDFQKGDIAEGYSVSREKKESFPLTVTSAQKNPTAFYLCASRSRDRDYEQYFGPGTRLTVT.